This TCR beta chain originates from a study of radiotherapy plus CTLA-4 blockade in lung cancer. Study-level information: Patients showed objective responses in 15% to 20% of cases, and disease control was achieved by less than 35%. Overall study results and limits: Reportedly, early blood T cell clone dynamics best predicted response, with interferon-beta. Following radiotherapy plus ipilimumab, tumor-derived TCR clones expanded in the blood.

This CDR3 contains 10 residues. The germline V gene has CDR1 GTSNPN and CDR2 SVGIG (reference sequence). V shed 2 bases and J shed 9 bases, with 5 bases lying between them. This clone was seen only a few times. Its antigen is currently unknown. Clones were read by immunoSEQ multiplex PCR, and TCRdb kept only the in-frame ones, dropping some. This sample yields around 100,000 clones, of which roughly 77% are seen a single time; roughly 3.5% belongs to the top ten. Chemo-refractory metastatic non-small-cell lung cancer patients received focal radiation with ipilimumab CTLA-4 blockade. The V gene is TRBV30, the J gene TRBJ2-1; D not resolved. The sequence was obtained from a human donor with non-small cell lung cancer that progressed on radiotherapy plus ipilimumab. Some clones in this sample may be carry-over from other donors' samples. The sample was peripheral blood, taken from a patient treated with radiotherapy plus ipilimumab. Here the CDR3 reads CAWSRTEQFF. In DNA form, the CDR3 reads TGTGCCTGGAGTCGGACTGAGCAGTTCTTC.